The 18 T cell receptor beta chains given below trace back to one sample, sequenced in a study of T cell responses to AZD1222 COVID-19 vaccine. Libraries were prepared by immunoSEQ multiplex PCR; TCRdb keeps only in-frame clonotypes and omits some of them. The table shows 130,000 to 150,000 clones, with roughly four fifths occurring only once. The sample here was peripheral blood, taken on day 0 of MenACWY control vaccination. The source of these receptors is an adult in good health.

V is TRBV27 and J is TRBJ1-2; D call uncertain. Germline V gene data show CDR1 as MNHEY and CDR2 as SMNVEV (reference sequence). V shed 0 bases and J shed 4 bases, with 18 bases lying between them. This CDR3 is built from 17 residues. CDR3 coding DNA: TGTGCCAGCAGTTTATCGTGGACCGCGCGAGACCTCTATGGCTACACCTTC. Its translation: CASSLSWTARDLYGYTF.

The V call is TRBV7-9, the J call TRBJ2-2; D is undetermined. Germline-derived CDR1 and CDR2 are SEHNR and FQNEAQ (reference sequence). The CDR3 sequence is 13 residues long. The germline V and J ends were trimmed by 5 bases and 6 bases, with 10 bases remaining between them. CDR3 DNA sequence: TGTGCCAGCAGCCCCGACATCCCCGGGGAGCTGTTTTTT. Its translation: CASSPDIPGELFF. The variable domain in full, completed from reference TRBV7-9 and TRBJ2-2, reads DTGVSQNPRHKITKRGQNVTFRCDPISEHNRLYWYRQTLGQGPEFLTYFQNEAQLEKSRLLSDRFSAERPKGSFSTLEIQRTEQGDSAMYLCASSPDIPGELFFGEGSRLTVL.

As DNA, the CDR3 is TGTGCCAGCAGCTTACTTTTGGGGCACTACAATGAGCAGTTCTTC. This sequence encodes CASSLLLGHYNEQFF. The V gene is TRBV7-2, the J gene TRBJ2-1, with D possibly being TRBD1 (5 bases). The CDR3 has 15 amino acids. Between the trimmed V and J ends, which lost 2 bases and 3 bases, there was a span of 11 bases. The germline gives CDR1 SGHTA, CDR2 FQGNSA.

This chain uses TRBV15 with TRBJ2-7; perhaps TRBD2 as D (5 bases). The V and J ends lost 3 bases and 0 bases respectively, with 6 bases between them. CDR3 length equals 13 residues. From germline, CDR1 is LNHNV and CDR2 YYDKDF (reference sequence). Here the CDR3 reads CATSSGISYEQYF. In nucleotides, the CDR3 is TGTGCCACCAGCAGCGGGATCTCCTACGAGCAGTACTTC.

Only one count was recorded for this clone. The chain recombines TRBV2 with TRBJ1-2; D ambiguous. V was cut by 8 bases and J by 2 bases, with 15 bases left in between. The CDR3 is 14 amino acids. Germline V CDR1 and CDR2: SNHLY, FYNNEI. CDR3 nucleotide sequence: TGTGCCAGCGGCCTTGGGCCCCAGAACTATGGCTACACCTTC. It translates to CASGLGPQNYGYTF.

Points on this clone: The identical CDR3 is also encoded by other nucleotide sequences in the sample. The chain carries TRBV30 and TRBJ1-2, with 9 positions matching TRBD1. V lost 5 bases and J lost 0; bases outside the gene matches: 7. This CDR3 has 15 residues. Germline values: CDR1 GTSNPN, CDR2 SVGIG (reference sequence). The CDR3 reads CAWYRDRATNYGYTF. In DNA form, the CDR3 reads TGTGCCTGGTACCGGGACAGGGCGACTAACTATGGCTACACCTTC.

The chain links TRBV19 to TRBJ1-1, with D unresolved. Between the trimmed V and J ends, which lost 3 bases and 0 bases, there was a span of 11 bases. Per germline, CDR1 LNHDA and CDR2 SQIVND (reference sequence). CDR3 length: 15 amino acids. CDR3 loop: CASSISGALNTEAFF. DNA for the CDR3: TGTGCCAGTAGTATTTCCGGAGCTCTGAACACTGAAGCTTTCTTT.

This clone was observed a single time. The rearrangement uses TRBV7-9 and TRBJ2-5; tentatively, D is TRBD1 or TRBD2 (5 bases each). The ends were cut back, 3 bases at V and 1 base at J, with 15 bases in the middle. CDR1 is SEHNR and CDR2 is FQNEAQ in the germline V gene (reference sequence). The CDR3 runs to 16 residues. The chain's CDR3 is CASSFIAPGGQETQYF. The CDR3 region has the DNA TGTGCCAGCAGCTTTATTGCCCCTGGGGGCCAAGAGACCCAGTACTTC.

The chain links TRBV5-4 to TRBJ2-2; the match to TRBD2 covers 8 bases. Losses at the gene ends were 0 bases for V and 0 bases for J; bases not matched to a gene: 7. Germline V gene sequence: CDR1 SGHNT, CDR2 YYREEE (reference sequence). The CDR3 covers 18 residues. The CDR3 DNA sequence: TGTGCCAGCAGCTTGGCGGCGGGGGGTCCGACGAACACCGGGGAGCTGTTTTTT. Protein sequence: CASSLAAGGPTNTGELFF.

The chain couples TRBV11-1 to TRBJ1-1; D is unclear. Trimming shortened V by 5 bases and J by 1 base, and 17 bases separated the two germline ends. The V gene's germline CDR1 is SGHAT and CDR2 FQDESV (reference sequence). This CDR3 has 16 residues. The CDR3 protein is CASSPRIGQKNTEAFF. CDR3 sequence (DNA): TGTGCCAGCAGCCCCCGGATTGGGCAGAAGAACACTGAAGCTTTCTTT.

The chain combines TRBV28 with TRBJ2-5; D might be TRBD1 (6 bases). The CDR3 is 15 amino acids. Looked up from germline, CDR1 is MDHEN and CDR2 is SYDVKM. The V end was cut by 11 bases, the J end by 1 base, with 20 bases between. This CDR3 reads CAAQGTPLGQETQYF. The CDR3 DNA sequence: TGTGCCGCTCAAGGGACACCCCTCGGCCAAGAGACCCAGTACTTC.

V and J are TRBV15 and TRBJ1-1; D might be TRBD1 (6 bases). CDR3 size: 13 residues. The V and J ends lost 0 bases and 13 bases respectively, with 15 bases between them. Germline V gene lookup returns CDR1 LNHNV and CDR2 YYDKDF (reference sequence). The CDR3 sequence is CATSRDEGGMVFF. The CDR3 region has the DNA TGTGCCACCAGCAGAGATGAGGGGGGGATGGTTTTCTTT.

The chain employs TRBV7-9 and TRBJ2-5, with 7 bases lining up with TRBD1. The CDR3 totals 15 residues. V was clipped by 4 bases and J by 1 base; unmatched bases: 6. CDR1 and CDR2 from the germline V gene are SEHNR and FQNEAQ (reference sequence). The CDR3 nucleotides are TGTGCCAGCAGCTCCGGCTGGGACAGCCAAGAGACCCAGTACTTC. Its protein is CASSSGWDSQETQYF.

The V call is TRBV10-1, the J call TRBJ2-3; 9 bases map to TRBD2. V gave up 4 bases and J gave up 2 bases; unmatched junction bases: 10. The CDR3 contains 17 residues. Germline V gene sequence: CDR1 WNHNN, CDR2 SYGVQD (reference sequence). The CDR3 sequence is CASSVAGASGPTDTQYF. In DNA form, the CDR3 reads TGCGCCAGCAGTGTAGCGGGGGCCTCCGGACCCACAGATACGCAGTATTTT.

The chain employs TRBV2 and TRBJ2-7, with D uncertain. Germline V gene data show CDR1 as SNHLY and CDR2 as FYNNEI. The CDR3 totals 16 residues. Trimming removed 0 bases at V and 0 bases at J, with 12 bases between. The CDR3 protein is CASSEALTRSSYEQYF. Here the CDR3 DNA reads TGTGCCAGCAGTGAAGCTCTGACACGATCCTCCTACGAGCAGTACTTC.

This chain joins TRBV3-1 (or the pseudogene TRBV3-2) and TRBJ1-6; D ambiguous. Trimming removed 3 bases at V and 9 bases at J, with 12 bases between. Germline loops: CDR1 LGHDT, CDR2 YNNKEL (reference sequence). This CDR3 is built from 14 residues. The CDR3 loop reads CASSQLGVGSPLHF. The CDR3 nucleotides are TGTGCCAGCAGCCAGTTGGGTGTTGGTTCACCCCTCCACTTT.

The chain has TRBV6-5 and TRBJ1-2; D is unclear. The V gene's germline CDR1 is MNHEY and CDR2 SVGAGI. The CDR3 covers 11 residues. Trimming pared 9 bases from V and 2 bases from J, leaving 7 bases between. CDR3 loop: CASGENYGYTF. In DNA form, the CDR3 reads TGTGCCAGTGGGGAAAACTATGGCTACACCTTC.

The chain uses TRBV15 and TRBJ2-2; D gene ambiguous. Trimming stripped 4 bases from V and 0 bases from J, with 9 bases between. Germline CDR1 and CDR2: LNHNV and YYDKDF (reference sequence). CDR3 length: 15 residues. The chain's CDR3 is CATSNEISNTGELFF. Here the CDR3 DNA reads TGTGCCACCAGCAACGAGATTTCGAACACCGGGGAGCTGTTTTTT. The full variable domain, rest sourced from reference TRBV15 and TRBJ2-2, is DAMVIQNPRYQVTQFGKPVTLSCSQTLNHNVMYWYQQKSSQAPKLLFHYYDKDFNNEADTPDNFQSRRPNTSFCFLDIRSPGLGDTAMYLCATSNEISNTGELFFGEGSRLTVL.